Given below is one T cell receptor (beta chain) in context. Assay used: immunoSEQ multiplex PCR; TCRdb lists only in-frame clones, some missing. The sample consists of about 260,000 clones, over 70% of them appearing once. Germline CDR1 reads MDHEN; CDR2 reads SYDVKM. V shed 2 bases and J 14 bases; nucleotides not matched to a gene: 11. CDR3 length equals 14 residues. This specimen belongs to a study of blood T cell repertoires in COVID-19. Sequencing was done on a sample of peripheral blood. The source is a woman in her thirties or forties who had recovered from COVID-19. V is TRBV28 and J is TRBJ2-3, with 9 bases matching TRBD2. CDR3 DNA: TGTGCCAGCAGTTTAAGGCAACCGGGACTAGCTTGGTATTTT. As protein: CASSLRQPGLAWYF.